The 2 T cell receptor beta chains below come from one sample, sequenced in a study of T cell repertoires in cytomegalovirus infection. Their target antigens are unknown. TCRdb reprocessed the reads via MiXCR and lists one record per CDR3 protein. The sample shows about 740,000 distinct CDR3 sequences, 30% to 35% of them seen only once. Specimen: cultured PBMCs, collected from culture after CMV antigen stimulation. These receptors were obtained from a human donor in good health (CMV status not recorded). Some clones in this sample may be carry-over from other donors' samples.

The sample holds one count of this clonotype. The rearrangement uses TRBV2 and TRBJ2-3; TRBD2 agrees at 8 bases. From germline, CDR1 is SNHLY and CDR2 FYNNEI. The trim removed 3 bases at V and 4 bases at J, leaving 6 bases unmatched. The CDR3 is made up of 15 amino acids. This chain's CDR3 is CASSDAPGGPDTQYF. The DNA for the CDR3 is TGTGCCAGCAGTGACGCTCCGGGGGGGCCAGATACGCAGTATTTT.

The V and J genes are TRBV11-2 and TRBJ1-2; a possible D gene is TRBD1 (6 bases). The V end lost 5 bases, the J end lost 4 bases, and 11 bases lay between the germline ends. The germline V gene has CDR1 SGHAT and CDR2 FQNNGV. This CDR3 contains 13 residues. The CDR3 loop is CASSQQGAYGYTF. The CDR3 DNA reads TGTGCCAGCAGCCAACAGGGAGCCTATGGCTACACCTTC.